These T cell receptor beta chains were read from a single sample in a study of blood T cell repertoires in COVID-19. Clones were sequenced by immunoSEQ multiplex PCR, and TCRdb holds only the in-frame ones, with some missing. The profile covers about 200,000 clones, with roughly nine tenths appearing a single time and roughly 4% taken by the ten largest. Sequenced sample: PBMCs or T cells enriched from blood (not recorded which). These receptor sequences come from a woman in her 30s with acute COVID-19. CDR3s include the opening cysteine and the closing phenylalanine or tryptophan. The D gene is left open where the match is weak. A row's size may be missing; if present it is once, few, many or a size class.

v_call,d_call,j_call,clone_size,cdr3_nt,cdr3_aa
TRBV4-1,-,TRBJ1-1,-,TGCGCCAGCAGCCAAAGAGCTCAGGGGAACACTGAAGCTTTCTTT,CASSQRAQGNTEAFF
TRBV19,-,TRBJ1-2,-,TGTGCCAGTAGATCGACGGACAGCTATGGCTACACCTTC,CASRSTDSYGYTF
TRBV9,-,TRBJ2-1,-,TGTGCCAGCAGCCTGGACAGCAGCGCCTACAATGAGCAGTTCTTC,CASSLDSSAYNEQFF
TRBV29-1,-,TRBJ2-1,-,TGCAGCGTTGTAAGGGACTTGTACAATGAGCAGTTCTTC,CSVVRDLYNEQFF
TRBV5-4,-,TRBJ1-5,once,TGTGCCAGCAGCTCCGACACCCAGCCCCAGCATTTT,CASSSDTQPQHF
TRBV19,TRBD1,TRBJ1-2,few,TGTGCCAGTAGTATGGGGACAGGATATTATGGCTACACCTTC,CASSMGTGYYGYTF
TRBV10-1,-,TRBJ1-2,-,TGCGCCAGCAGTGAGTCGTCCGGCTATGGCTACACCTTC,CASSESSGYGYTF
TRBV2,-,TRBJ1-1,-,TGTGCCAGCATTGGGCAAGAACCGAGTGAAGCTTTCTTT,CASIGQEPSEAFF
TRBV2,-,TRBJ2-5,-,TGTGCCAGCAACGTACGGCAGGAAGAGACCCAGTACTTC,CASNVRQEETQYF
TRBV11-2,TRBD1,TRBJ1-4,-,TGTGCCAGCAGTCGGGACAGGGATGAAAAACTGTTTTTT,CASSRDRDEKLFF
TRBV7-2,-,TRBJ2-2,-,TGTGCCAGCAGCGCCCGACTAATTGCGAACACCGGGGAGCTGTTTTTT,CASSARLIANTGELFF
TRBV28,TRBD1,TRBJ1-1,-,TGTGCCATCGGGACAGCGACCACTGAAGCTTTCTTT,CAIGTATTEAFF
TRBV18,-,TRBJ2-3,-,TGTGCCAGCTCACCAGACTCGACAGATACGCAGTATTTT,CASSPDSTDTQYF
TRBV2,TRBD1,TRBJ1-2,-,TGTGCCAGCAGTGAGCCGGGGACAGAACGCGCTGTAGACTATGGCTACACCTTC,CASSEPGTERAVDYGYTF
TRBV19,-,TRBJ1-5,few,TGTGCCAGTAGTAGACCCCTCGGACCTGACCCGGGGAATCAGCCCCAGCATTTT,CASSRPLGPDPGNQPQHF
TRBV27,-,TRBJ1-2,-,TGTGCCAGCAGTCGGACAGCCCGCTATGGCTACACCTTC,CASSRTARYGYTF
TRBV14,TRBD2,TRBJ2-3,-,TGTGCCAGCAGCCAAGATGCGCTTAGCGGGGGGACCTCCGACACAGATACGCAGTATTTT,CASSQDALSGGTSDTDTQYF
TRBV7-9,-,TRBJ2-3,-,TGTGCCAGCAGCTTAAGCGAGTATAGCACAGATACGCAGTATTTT,CASSLSEYSTDTQYF
TRBV18,TRBD1,TRBJ1-1,-,TGTGCCAGCTCACCGTTGTTATGGCCCGACAGGGGACGAAACTTGAACACTGAAGCTTTCTTT,CASSPLLWPDRGRNLNTEAFF
TRBV3-1/TRBV3-2,TRBD1,TRBJ1-5,-,TGTGCCAGCAGCCCCGACAGGGGGCAGGATCAGCCCCAGCATTTT,CASSPDRGQDQPQHF
TRBV28,-,TRBJ2-3,-,TGTGCCAGCAGTTTCCCCCCCTGGGGGCGGCGGGGAGGGACAGATACGCAGTATTTT,CASSFPPWGRRGGTDTQYF
TRBV25-1,TRBD2,TRBJ2-3,-,TGTGCCAGCAGTGATAGAACTAGCGGGGGGGCCGGTACAGATACGCAGTATTTT,CASSDRTSGGAGTDTQYF
TRBV25-1,TRBD1,TRBJ2-2,-,TGTGCCAGCAGGGGGACAGGGGGCAGAACCGGGGAGCTGTTTTTT,CASRGTGGRTGELFF
TRBV4-1,TRBD1,TRBJ2-7,-,TGCGCCAGCAGCCCGGACAGGGTAAATGGAGAGCAGTACTTC,CASSPDRVNGEQYF
TRBV5-1,-,TRBJ1-4,-,TGCGCCAGCAGCAACTCACAGGCAACTAATGAAAAACTGTTTTTT,CASSNSQATNEKLFF
TRBV18,-,TRBJ2-3,-,TGTGCCAGCTCACTACAGGGCCACACAGATACGCAGTATTTT,CASSLQGHTDTQYF
TRBV11-2,TRBD1,TRBJ2-5,-,TGTGCCAGCAGCTTAGGGGACAGGGATGCGGAGACCCAGTACTTC,CASSLGDRDAETQYF
TRBV7-9,-,TRBJ2-7,-,TGTGCCAGCAGCCCAGGTCAAAGCTCCTACGAGCAGTACTTC,CASSPGQSSYEQYF
TRBV3-1/TRBV3-2,-,TRBJ1-2,-,TGTGCCAGCAGCCAACTCACGGCAGGGGAAAGAGGCTACACCTTC,CASSQLTAGERGYTF
TRBV7-2,TRBD1,TRBJ1-4,-,TGTGCCAGCAGCTGGGACAGGGGAGTGAATGAAAAACTGTTTTTT,CASSWDRGVNEKLFF
TRBV7-2,-,TRBJ1-2,few,TGTGCCAGCAGCTCCCGGGGGGGGGATGGCTACACCTTC,CASSSRGGDGYTF
TRBV30,-,TRBJ2-5,-,TGTGCCTGGGCTAGCGACCAAGAGACCCAGTACTTC,CAWASDQETQYF
TRBV18,-,TRBJ1-4,-,TGTGCCAGCTCAGGAGGTGGTGCAACTAATGAAAAACTGTTTTTT,CASSGGGATNEKLFF
TRBV18,-,TRBJ2-3,-,TGTGCCAGCTCACCAGGTGAACCGGGGAAGACGCAGTATTTT,CASSPGEPGKTQYF
TRBV29-1,TRBD1,TRBJ1-2,many,TGCAGCGTAGATGACAGGGCCCTGGGTAAGGGCTACACCTTC,CSVDDRALGKGYTF
TRBV13,-,TRBJ1-2,once,TGTGCCAGCAGCCCGGGACTGTCTAACTATGGCTACACCTTC,CASSPGLSNYGYTF
TRBV28,TRBD2,TRBJ2-7,once,TGTGCCAGCAGTTCGGGGGACTACTCTGGCGAGCAGTACTTC,CASSSGDYSGEQYF
TRBV5-1,-,TRBJ2-1,-,TGCGCCAGCAGCTTGGACGGCGACAGCTCCTACAATGAGCAGTTCTTC,CASSLDGDSSYNEQFF